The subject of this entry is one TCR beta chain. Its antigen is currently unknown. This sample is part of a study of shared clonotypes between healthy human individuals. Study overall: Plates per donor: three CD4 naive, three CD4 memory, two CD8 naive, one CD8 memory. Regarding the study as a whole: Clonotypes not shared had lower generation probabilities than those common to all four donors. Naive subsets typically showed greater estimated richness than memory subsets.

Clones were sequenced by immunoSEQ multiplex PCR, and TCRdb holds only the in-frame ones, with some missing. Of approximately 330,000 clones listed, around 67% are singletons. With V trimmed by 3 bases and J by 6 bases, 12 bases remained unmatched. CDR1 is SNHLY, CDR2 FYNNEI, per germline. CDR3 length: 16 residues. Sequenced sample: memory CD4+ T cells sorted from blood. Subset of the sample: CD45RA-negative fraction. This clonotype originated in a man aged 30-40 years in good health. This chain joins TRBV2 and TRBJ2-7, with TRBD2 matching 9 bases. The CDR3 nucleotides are TGTGCCAGCAGTGAGGCTAGCGGGATCGATGGGGGCGAGCAGTACTTC. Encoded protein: CASSEASGIDGGEQYF.